These 22 T cell receptor beta chains were all obtained from the same sample, sequenced in a study of CD8 T cells in ankylosing spondylitis. MiXCR, applied by TCRdb to the 5' RACE reads, yields one record per CDR3 protein. The sample lists around 490,000 distinct CDR3 sequences; approximately 5% were seen once. Whole-study findings and limits: What appeared characteristic of ankylosing spondylitis blood was a TCR beta motif of eight or nine highly homologous variants.

Which antigens these TCRs recognize remains unknown. The sequenced material came from blood, either unsorted or a sorted T cell fraction (not recorded which). All receptors come from a male donor with ankylosing spondylitis.

This clonotype was seen many times. The V and J genes are TRBV4-2 and TRBJ2-3; D is unresolved. Trimming left V 0 bases short and J 4 bases short, with 8 bases between. The germline CDR1 and CDR2 sequences are LGHNA and YNFKEQ. The CDR3 runs 14 residues. In nucleotides, the CDR3 is TGTGCCAGCAGCCAAGAGCAGAGATCAGATACGCAGTATTTT. Encoded protein: CASSQEQRSDTQYF.

The V call is TRBV10-3, the J call TRBJ2-3; 8 bases are a match to TRBD1. J was trimmed by 0 bases and V by 4 bases; bases with no gene match: 0. The CDR3 contains 14 residues. Germline-derived CDR1 and CDR2 are ENHRY and SYGVKD. As DNA, the CDR3 is TGTGCCATCAGTGGGACAGGGAGCACAGATACGCAGTATTTT. Translating it yields CAISGTGSTDTQYF.

The sample holds many counts of this clonotype. The chain carries TRBV30 and TRBJ2-5; D gene unclear. CDR1 and CDR2 from the germline V gene are GTSNPN and SVGIG (reference sequence). Trimming shortened V by 1 base and J by 4 bases, and 4 bases separated the two germline ends. The CDR3 covers 11 residues. The CDR3 bases are TGTGCCTGGAGTGCCCTAGAGACCCAGTACTTC. This translates into CAWSALETQYF.

This clonotype was observed at least ten times. The CDR3 region has the DNA TGTGCCAGCAGCCCGTGGGGATTTGAGGGCGATACGCAGTATTTT. Its protein product is CASSPWGFEGDTQYF. The rearrangement joins TRBV7-2 to TRBJ2-3, with D perhaps matching TRBD2 (5 bases). CDR3 length: 15 amino acids. The germline gives CDR1 SGHTA, CDR2 FQGNSA. The V end lost 5 bases, the J end lost 6 bases, and 18 bases lay between the germline ends.

This clonotype has at least ten counts. The chain joins TRBV4-3 to TRBJ2-2; TRBD1 is a possible D gene (6 bases). This CDR3 spans 17 amino acids. Germline values: CDR1 LGHNA, CDR2 YSLEER. Between the trimmed V and J ends, which lost 1 base and 3 bases, there was a span of 15 bases. The CDR3 loop is CASSQVYTGLDTGELFF. In DNA form, the CDR3 reads TGCGCCAGCAGCCAAGTCTATACAGGGCTTGACACCGGGGAGCTGTTTTTT.

The sample holds a few counts of this clonotype. The chain joins TRBV7-2 to TRBJ1-3; D perhaps matches TRBD1 (5 bases). Per germline, CDR1 SGHTA and CDR2 FQGNSA. The CDR3 totals 12 residues. The germline V and J ends were trimmed by 5 bases and 16 bases, with 18 bases remaining between them. DNA for the CDR3: TGTGCCAGCAGCCCCCGGGGGGTGCGTATGTATTTT. It translates to CASSPRGVRMYF.

This clonotype was counted many times. V gene TRBV7-9 combines with J gene TRBJ1-3; 9 nucleotides line up with TRBD1. Per germline, CDR1 SEHNR and CDR2 FQNEAQ (reference sequence). This CDR3 is built from 14 residues. Trimming cost V 5 bases and J 2 bases; bases outside gene matches: 1. The CDR3, as DNA: TGTGCCAGCAGCCGGGACAGGGCTGGAAACACCATATATTTT. Translated: CASSRDRAGNTIYF. Together with reference TRBV7-9 and TRBJ1-3, the CDR3 gives the full variable domain: DTGVSQNPRHKITKRGQNVTFRCDPISEHNRLYWYRQTLGQGPEFLTYFQNEAQLEKSRLLSDRFSAERPKGSFSTLEIQRTEQGDSAMYLCASSRDRAGNTIYFGEGSWLTVV.

This clonotype came up many times. The rearrangement links TRBV27 to TRBJ1-5, with D unclear. CDR1 MNHEY and CDR2 SMNVEV come from the germline V gene (reference sequence). The CDR3 spans 14 residues. The germline V and J ends were trimmed by 4 bases and 3 bases, with 10 bases remaining between them. This chain's CDR3 is CASSSGGNNQPQHF. CDR3 nucleotides: TGTGCCAGCAGTTCCGGAGGAAACAATCAGCCCCAGCATTTT.

This clonotype was detected ten times or more. The V and J genes are TRBV20-1 and TRBJ2-7; 15 bases match TRBD2. The germline V gene has CDR1 DFQATT and CDR2 SNEGSKA (reference sequence). The CDR3 runs 16 residues. V trimming: 0 bases; J trimming: 9 bases; junction bases outside the gene matches: 9. DNA of the CDR3: TGCAGTGCTAGAGATTCGGGCTCGGGACTAGCGGGAGGGCAGTACTTC. It encodes CSARDSGSGLAGGQYF.

This clonotype was seen repeatedly, ten times or more. This chain uses TRBV6-2 or TRBV6-3 with TRBJ1-1; no firm D call. V gave up 7 bases and J gave up 7 bases, with 13 bases separating them. The CDR3 runs 12 residues. Looked up from germline, CDR1 is MNHEY and CDR2 is SVGEGT. In DNA form, the CDR3 reads TGTGCCAGCACCGATTTTCCAGGTGAAGCTTTCTTT. Protein sequence: CASTDFPGEAFF.

This clonotype was counted many times. V usage is TRBV4-3 and J usage is TRBJ2-7; unclear D gene. The CDR3 consists of 17 residues. Germline CDR1 LGHNA, CDR2 YSLEER. V gave up 0 bases and J gave up 0 bases, with 15 bases separating them. CDR3 loop: CASSQDSVARSSYEQYF. CDR3 coding DNA: TGCGCCAGCAGCCAAGATTCAGTGGCACGGAGCTCCTACGAGCAGTACTTC.

There are many counts of this clonotype. CDR3 protein: CASSQEGSGANVLTF. CDR3 nucleotide sequence: TGTGCCAGCAGCCAAGAAGGCTCTGGGGCCAACGTCCTGACTTTC. The rearrangement joins TRBV4-2 to TRBJ2-6; no reliable D call. Trimming took 0 bases from V and 0 from J, leaving 3 bases between them. The CDR3 totals 15 residues. In germline, CDR1 is LGHNA, CDR2 YNFKEQ.

This clonotype was seen repeatedly, ten times or more. CDR3 sequence reads: CSASDRGKFINEQFF. The CDR3 nucleotides read TGCAGTGCCTCGGACAGGGGGAAATTTATCAATGAGCAGTTCTTC. The rearrangement uses TRBV20-1 and TRBJ2-1; TRBD1 matches at 10 bases. The J segment lost 6 bases and the V segment lost 6 bases, leaving 11 bases of the junction unmatched. The CDR3 has 15 amino acids. Germline V gene lookup returns CDR1 DFQATT and CDR2 SNEGSKA (reference sequence).

This clonotype was detected many times. The gene calls are TRBV6-5 and TRBJ2-1, with TRBD2 as a possible D gene (6 bases). The V gene's germline CDR1 is MNHEY and CDR2 SVGAGI. This CDR3 has 15 amino acids. V lost 0 bases and J lost 5, with 11 bases in between. The CDR3 DNA sequence: TGTGCCAGCAGTTACTCATTCCCGGGGGACAATGAGCAGTTCTTC. Its protein is CASSYSFPGDNEQFF.

The rearrangement uses TRBV2 and TRBJ2-3, with 9 bases identical to TRBD2. J lost 2 bases, V lost 4 bases, and 4 bases had no gene match. Germline V gene lookup returns CDR1 SNHLY and CDR2 FYNNEI. The CDR3 totals 15 residues. The CDR3 DNA reads as TGTGCCAGCAGTGGACTAGCGGTTCCCACAGATACGCAGTATTTT. It specifies CASSGLAVPTDTQYF.

This clonotype was recorded at least ten times. The chain links TRBV10-3 to TRBJ2-1; D possibly corresponds to TRBD2 (7 bases). Germline CDR1 and CDR2: ENHRY and SYGVKD. The V and J ends lost 11 bases and 0 bases respectively, with 14 bases between them. The CDR3 loop spans 14 amino acids. The CDR3 nucleotides read TGTGCCGTAGAGGGGGAGGGCTCCTACAATGAGCAGTTCTTC. Translated, it gives CAVEGEGSYNEQFF.

This clonotype was seen at least ten times. V is TRBV5-1 and J is TRBJ1-1; D is unresolved. The CDR3 loop spans 16 amino acids. Deletions cut 0 bases from V and 0 bases from J, with 12 bases between. CDR1 and CDR2 (germline): SGHRS, YFSETQ. This chain's CDR3 is CASSLGGLDMNTEAFF. CDR3 nucleotide sequence: TGCGCCAGCAGCTTGGGCGGTCTCGACATGAACACTGAAGCTTTCTTT.

This chain links TRBV5-1 with TRBJ2-1; maybe TRBD2 (6 bases). Germline V lookup: CDR1 SGHRS, CDR2 YFSETQ. Trimming cost V 1 base and J 4 bases, with 12 bases left between them. There are 15 residues in the CDR3. In DNA form, the CDR3 reads TGCGCCAGCAGCTTGACGGGAGTATCTTACAATGAGCAGTTCTTC. Its protein is CASSLTGVSYNEQFF.

This clonotype was recorded at least ten times. The gene calls are TRBV7-9 and TRBJ1-2; TRBD1 matches 7 bases. With 2 bases clipped from V and 4 bases from J, the junction kept 7 bases outside the gene matches. The CDR3 is 15 residues long. The germline V gene encodes CDR1 SEHNR and CDR2 FQNEAQ (reference sequence). The CDR3 coding sequence is TGTGCCAGCAGCTTACCTGACAGGGTAGCCTATGGCTACACCTTC. This encodes CASSLPDRVAYGYTF.

This clonotype was counted ten times or more. The genes are TRBV20-1 and TRBJ1-5, with TRBD1 matching over 7 bases. This CDR3 has 15 residues. From germline, CDR1 is DFQATT and CDR2 SNEGSKA (reference sequence). V was clipped by 2 bases and J by 2 bases; unmatched bases: 6. The CDR3 loop is CSARHRGMGNQPQHF. CDR3 sequence (DNA): TGCAGTGCTAGACACAGGGGAATGGGCAATCAGCCCCAGCATTTT.

The V call is TRBV4-3, the J call TRBJ2-3; 7 bases are a match to TRBD2. The germline V gene encodes CDR1 LGHNA and CDR2 YSLEER. CDR3 length: 17 residues. The J segment lost 0 bases and the V segment lost 4 bases, leaving 10 bases of the junction unmatched. CDR3 bases: TGCGCCAGCAGCCCTGCACTAGCGAGGCCTAGCACAGATACGCAGTATTTT. It codes for CASSPALARPSTDTQYF.

The sample holds a few counts of this clonotype. The V call is TRBV20-1, the J call TRBJ2-7; 9 bases match TRBD1. Germline CDR1 DFQATT, CDR2 SNEGSKA (reference sequence). With 2 bases clipped from V and 5 bases from J, the junction kept 13 bases outside the gene matches. The CDR3 is made up of 16 amino acids. The CDR3 sequence: CSARWTPGQGYHEQYF. The DNA of the CDR3 is TGCAGTGCTAGATGGACCCCGGGACAGGGTTACCACGAGCAGTACTTC.